A single sample is the source of the 9 T cell receptor beta chains below, sequenced in a study of Ad26.COV2.S vaccination and SARS-CoV-2 variants (dated by TCRdb to about 2021). What the time point label conveys for this sample: individuals recovered from natural SARS-CoV-2 infection. Libraries came from the immunoSEQ multiplex PCR assay. TCRdb retrieved this table from immuneACCESS and kept in-frame rearrangements only. Not all clones are present; in checked studies, unresolved V genes account for under half, and no reason is known for the remainder. Recorded for this sample are around 350,000 clones; 90% to 95% of them occurred a single time. Together, the top ten hold 3% to 5% of the sample. The sequences come from peripheral blood, collected after recovery from COVID-19. These receptors were obtained from a human donor who had recovered from COVID-19.

The genes are TRBV7-9 and TRBJ1-2; no firm D call. This CDR3 spans 15 amino acids. The V end lost 3 bases, the J end lost 0 bases, and 11 bases lay between the germline ends. Germline-derived CDR1 and CDR2 are SEHNR and FQNEAQ (reference sequence). CDR3 DNA: TGTGCCAGCAGCTTGCTTCCAGGTACTAACTATGGCTACACCTTC. The encoded protein is CASSLLPGTNYGYTF.

The chain employs TRBV7-9 and TRBJ1-1; a weak D match, TRBD1 (5 bases). The CDR3 runs 16 residues. Germline V CDR1 and CDR2: SEHNR, FQNEAQ (reference sequence). The germline V and J ends were trimmed by 6 bases and 0 bases, with 17 bases remaining between them. The CDR3 DNA is TGTGCCAGCAGTCACTACCCCAGGGAGATGAACACTGAAGCTTTCTTT. Translating gives CASSHYPREMNTEAFF.

The chain uses TRBV27 and TRBJ1-2; TRBD1 aligns across 7 bases. V was clipped by 7 bases and J by 8 bases; unmatched bases: 16. Germline V CDR1 and CDR2: MNHEY, SMNVEV (reference sequence). The CDR3 is 15 residues long. CDR3 DNA: TGTGCCAGCACCCCCCGCCGGGACAGCTTCGGGGGCTACACCTTC. Translating it yields CASTPRRDSFGGYTF.

This chain connects TRBV3-1 (or the pseudogene TRBV3-2) to TRBJ1-4; D call uncertain. Germline V gene lookup returns CDR1 LGHDT and CDR2 YNNKEL (reference sequence). With 0 bases removed from V and 8 bases from J, the gap between germline ends came to 4 bases. CDR3 length: 12 residues. In nucleotides, the CDR3 is TGTGCCAGCAGCCAAGACTGGGAAAAACTGTTTTTT. Amino acids: CASSQDWEKLFF.

The genes are TRBV13 and TRBJ1-5; a weak D match, TRBD1 (5 bases). Looked up from germline, CDR1 is PRHDT and CDR2 is FYEKMQ (reference sequence). The germline V and J ends were trimmed by 3 bases and 6 bases, with 18 bases remaining between them. This CDR3 spans 16 amino acids. CDR3 region: CASSLGHRGGIQPQHF. The CDR3 DNA follows: TGTGCCAGCAGCTTGGGGCATCGGGGAGGGATTCAGCCCCAGCATTTT.

This clone was detected a few times. The chain recombines TRBV4-1 with TRBJ2-1; 9 bases match TRBD1. Germline V gene sequence: CDR1 MGHRA, CDR2 YSYEKL. This CDR3 is 13 amino acids long. J was trimmed by 10 bases and V by 4 bases; bases with no gene match: 5. The CDR3 region is CASSLRDRDEQFF. CDR3 nucleotides: TGCGCCAGCAGCCTTCGGGACAGGGACGAGCAGTTCTTC.

This clone was found a few times. The V and J genes are TRBV28 and TRBJ1-5; D not certain. CDR1 and CDR2 (germline): MDHEN, SYDVKM. Trimming pared 3 bases from V and 3 bases from J, leaving 12 bases between. The CDR3 loop spans 15 amino acids. CDR3 nucleotides: TGTGCCAGCAGTTTTCGGCCAAGAGCCAATCAGCCCCAGCATTTT. Its translation: CASSFRPRANQPQHF.

The genes are TRBV6-5 and TRBJ1-2, with D hard to call. The CDR3 has 13 amino acids. CDR1 and CDR2 (germline): MNHEY, SVGAGI. V was pared by 6 bases and J by 4 bases, with 12 bases between. The CDR3 coding sequence is TGTGCCAGCAGCAACAGATTATCCTATGGCTACACCTTC. Residues: CASSNRLSYGYTF.

This chain joins TRBV19 and TRBJ1-2; TRBD1 is a possible D gene (6 bases). The germline V gene encodes CDR1 LNHDA and CDR2 SQIVND (reference sequence). The ends were cut back, 5 bases at V and 3 bases at J, with 16 bases in the middle. The CDR3 runs 15 residues. CDR3: CASSFGQPGDYGYTF. As DNA, the CDR3 is TGTGCCAGTAGTTTCGGACAGCCCGGGGACTATGGCTACACCTTC.